These 17 T cell receptor beta chains were all obtained from the same sample, sequenced in a study of blood T cells in healthy people across ages. A sample-barcoded 5' primer and a J-beta primer mix were used in a second PCR of roughly 7 to 11 cycles. TCRdb recomputed calls from the 5' RACE reads with MiXCR, one row per CDR3 protein. Of roughly 800,000 distinct CDR3 sequences listed, roughly 50% are singletons. The sequenced sample consisted of blood. Receptors originate from an older man in good health.

The chain joins TRBV10-1 to TRBJ2-4, with 8 nucleotides matching TRBD2. Trimming took 10 bases from V and 13 from J; bases not matched to a gene: 15. CDR1 WNHNN and CDR2 SYGVQD come from the germline V gene (reference sequence). CDR3 size: 13 residues. CDR3: CATFSGATTEQYF. CDR3 sequence (DNA): TGCGCCACCTTTAGCGGGGCGACGACTGAGCAGTACTTC.

In this sample, this clonotype turned up a few times. The V and J genes are TRBV29-1 and TRBJ2-1; 11 nucleotides align to TRBD2. This CDR3 is 13 amino acids long. V shed 7 bases and J 6 bases; nucleotides not matched to a gene: 5. Germline CDR1 and CDR2: SQVTM and ANQGSEA. The CDR3 reads CSAGLAGFNEQFF. Written as DNA, the CDR3 is TGCAGCGCCGGACTAGCGGGTTTCAATGAGCAGTTCTTC.

This clonotype has only a few counts. The genes are TRBV7-2 and TRBJ2-2; a possible D gene is TRBD2 (5 bases). Trimming removed 1 base at V and 2 bases at J, with 17 bases between. The CDR3 has 18 amino acids. The germline V gene has CDR1 SGHTA and CDR2 FQGNSA. The CDR3: CASSLVVVRGVNTGELFF. The CDR3 DNA reads as TGTGCCAGCAGCTTAGTTGTTGTTCGGGGAGTTAACACCGGGGAGCTGTTTTTT.

This clonotype was seen only a few times. This rearrangement joins TRBV9 to TRBJ1-2; maybe TRBD1 (6 bases). The ends were cut back, 4 bases at V and 4 bases at J, with 17 bases in the middle. Germline values: CDR1 SGDLS, CDR2 YYNGEE. This CDR3 has 15 amino acids. CDR3 in DNA: TGTGCCAGCAGCCCAACCGGGACAAGCATCTATGGCTACACCTTC. Its translation is CASSPTGTSIYGYTF.

This clonotype was observed once. The chain recombines TRBV5-1 with TRBJ2-3; D ambiguous. Trimming pared 4 bases from V and 4 bases from J, leaving 13 bases between. CDR1 SGHRS and CDR2 YFSETQ come from the germline V gene. This CDR3 has 14 amino acids. The CDR3 DNA follows: TGCGCCAGCAGCCCCGGGTCAGAGGCAGATACGCAGTATTTT. Its translation is CASSPGSEADTQYF.

This clonotype has more than one count but fewer than ten. This chain connects TRBV7-9 to TRBJ2-5; D remains ambiguous. Germline-derived CDR1 and CDR2 are SEHNR and FQNEAQ (reference sequence). Trimming pared 5 bases from V and 2 bases from J, leaving 12 bases between. The CDR3 is 14 amino acids. The DNA of the CDR3 is TGTGCCAGCAGCCCAGAACGGTGGCAAGAGACCCAGTACTTC. This translates into CASSPERWQETQYF.

This chain links TRBV28 with TRBJ1-1; 7 bases map to TRBD1. V lost 3 bases and J lost 5; bases outside the gene matches: 6. This CDR3 is 14 amino acids long. CDR1 is MDHEN, CDR2 SYDVKM, per germline. The CDR3 DNA follows: TGTGCCAGCAGTTTTGACAGGGTAAAAACTGAAGCTTTCTTT. As protein: CASSFDRVKTEAFF.

V gene TRBV28 combines with J gene TRBJ1-1; D is possibly TRBD1 (6 bases). V was clipped by 7 bases and J by 5 bases, with 14 bases between them. The CDR3 loop spans 13 amino acids. CDR1 and CDR2 from the germline V gene are MDHEN and SYDVKM. In DNA, the CDR3 is TGTGCCAGCACTCTACAGGGCGTAACTGAAGCTTTCTTT. It translates to CASTLQGVTEAFF.

The gene calls are TRBV3-1 and TRBJ2-1; no clear D. Germline V gene lookup returns CDR1 LGHDT and CDR2 YNNKEL (reference sequence). The CDR3 covers 14 residues. V was trimmed by 2 bases and J by 8 bases, leaving 13 bases between them. The CDR3 region is CASSQRLQAHEQFF. As DNA, the CDR3 is TGTGCCAGCAGCCAAAGGCTTCAAGCTCATGAGCAGTTCTTC.

This clonotype was detected only a few times. V usage is TRBV20-1 and J usage is TRBJ2-7; tentative D call: TRBD1 (6 bases). Between the trimmed V and J ends, which lost 4 bases and 2 bases, there was a span of 15 bases. The CDR3 has 14 residues. Germline V CDR1 and CDR2: DFQATT, SNEGSKA (reference sequence). The chain's CDR3 is CSAIPRDNPYEQYF. The CDR3 nucleotides read TGCAGTGCTATCCCCCGGGACAATCCCTACGAGCAGTACTTC.

V gene TRBV18 combines with J gene TRBJ2-5; TRBD1 might be the D (6 bases). V lost 1 base and J 5 bases, leaving 20 bases between the germline ends. Germline CDR1 reads KGHSH; CDR2 reads LQKENI. The CDR3 has 17 residues. Here the CDR3 reads CASSPLSGRGTGETQYF. CDR3 nucleotide sequence: TGTGCCAGCTCACCACTGTCCGGCAGGGGCACGGGGGAGACCCAGTACTTC.

This clonotype was detected many times. The V call is TRBV3-1, the J call TRBJ2-4, with 10 bases that match TRBD1. The CDR3 length is 16 residues. Losses at the gene ends were 1 base for V and 4 bases for J; bases not matched to a gene: 4. Germline V gene sequence: CDR1 LGHDT, CDR2 YNNKEL (reference sequence). CDR3 nucleotides: TGTGCCAGCAGCCAAGTGACAGGGGGCGCGAAAAACATTCAGTACTTC. It is translated as CASSQVTGGAKNIQYF.

J is TRBJ2-2 and V is TRBV28, with a possible D match to TRBD1 (6 bases). The CDR3 runs to 15 residues. Germline-derived CDR1 and CDR2 are MDHEN and SYDVKM. With 6 bases removed from V and 2 bases from J, the gap between germline ends came to 13 bases. For the CDR3, the DNA is TGTGCCAGCAGATTACAGGGCGGTAACACCGGGGAGCTGTTTTTT. Its translation is CASRLQGGNTGELFF.

V is TRBV28 and J is TRBJ2-4; TRBD1 agrees at 9 bases. This CDR3 comprises 16 residues. CDR1 is MDHEN and CDR2 is SYDVKM in the germline V gene. V lost 4 bases to trimming and J lost 6 bases; unmatched junction nucleotides: 10. Here the CDR3 reads CASSSLRGQGINIQYF. The CDR3 nucleotides are TGTGCCAGCAGTTCCCTCCGCGGACAGGGGATAAACATTCAGTACTTC.

Only a few counts were recorded for this clonotype. V usage is TRBV27 and J usage is TRBJ2-4, with 7 bases matching TRBD1. The germline V gene has CDR1 MNHEY and CDR2 SMNVEV (reference sequence). The CDR3 has 18 amino acids. V lost 5 bases to trimming and J lost 7 bases; unmatched junction nucleotides: 20. In nucleotides, the CDR3 is TGTGCCAGCAGTCCCACCTCTCCGACAGGGAAGGGTTTGAACATTCAGTACTTC. Translated: CASSPTSPTGKGLNIQYF.

J is TRBJ2-3 and V is TRBV24-1, with D possibly being TRBD2 (6 bases). V was trimmed by 4 bases and J by 14 bases, leaving 15 bases between them. The CDR3 is 12 residues long. Per the germline V gene, CDR1 is KGHDR and CDR2 is SFDVKD. The CDR3 sequence: CATSDPPGDAYF. The CDR3 bases are TGTGCCACCAGTGACCCCCCGGGAGACGCGTATTTT.

V gene TRBV3-1 combines with J gene TRBJ2-3; 10 bases match TRBD2. This CDR3 has 18 amino acids. The germline CDR1 and CDR2 sequences are LGHDT and YNNKEL (reference sequence). The V segment lost 0 bases and the J segment 2 bases; nucleotides outside the gene matches: 8. This CDR3 is CASSQELPSGGDTDTQYF. The CDR3 nucleotides read TGTGCCAGCAGCCAAGAGTTGCCCAGCGGGGGGGACACAGATACGCAGTATTTT.